This T cell receptor (beta chain) was profiled in a study of shared clonotypes between healthy human individuals. Clones were sequenced by immunoSEQ multiplex PCR, and TCRdb holds only the in-frame ones, with some missing. Of about 2,200,000 clones listed, about 93% were seen once; the top ten hold more than 1.5%. CD45RO-negative, CCR7-selected cells formed the naive CD8 fraction, which excluded terminally differentiated effector memory CD45RA+ cells. Caucasian adults living in Nashville, Tennessee, provided all samples. Germline V lookup: CDR1 SGDLS, CDR2 YYNGEE. The V and J ends lost 3 bases and 3 bases, in that order; junction bases with no gene match: 18. The CDR3 covers 19 residues. Regarding this clone: The antigen remains undetermined.

Study findings and constraints: Among donors, clonotype sharing was expected to be affected by sequencing depth.

The source of this sequence is a man aged 18 to 30 in good health. Some clones in this sample may be carry-over from other donors' samples. Sequenced input: naive CD8+ T cells from PBMCs. This chain joins TRBV9 and TRBJ2-3; the match to TRBD1 covers 8 bases. The CDR3 bases are TGTGCCAGCAGCGATCCCTCGGACAGGGTATTTGCTCTAACAGATACGCAGTATTTT. Amino acid sequence: CASSDPSDRVFALTDTQYF.